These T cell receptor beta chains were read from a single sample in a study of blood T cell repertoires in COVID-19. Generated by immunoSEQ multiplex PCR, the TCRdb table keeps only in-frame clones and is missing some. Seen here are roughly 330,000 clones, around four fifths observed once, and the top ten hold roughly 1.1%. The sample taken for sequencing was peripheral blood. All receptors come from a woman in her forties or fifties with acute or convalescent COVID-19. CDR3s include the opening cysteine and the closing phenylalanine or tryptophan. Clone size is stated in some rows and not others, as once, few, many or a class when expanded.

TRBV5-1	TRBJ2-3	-	CASRVGREGIPDTQYF
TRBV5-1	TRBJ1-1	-	CASSSRTGGVNTEAFF
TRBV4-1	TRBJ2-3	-	CASSRLGGDWDTQYF
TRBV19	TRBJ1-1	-	CASSTETGRNTEAFF
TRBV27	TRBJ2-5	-	CASSFQGSLHKTQYF
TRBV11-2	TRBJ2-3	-	CASSGDRGLSTDTQYF
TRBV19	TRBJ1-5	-	CASSIGGNQPQHF
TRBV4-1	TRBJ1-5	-	CASPGQERQPQHF
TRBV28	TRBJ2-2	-	CASSFEWGTGGTGELFF
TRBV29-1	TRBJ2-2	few	CSARQGSGELFF
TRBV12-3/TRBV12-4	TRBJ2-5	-	CASMVAGGQTQYF
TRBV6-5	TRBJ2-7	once	CASGSRDRGHWNF
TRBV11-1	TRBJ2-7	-	CASSLNREYGEQYF
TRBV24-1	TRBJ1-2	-	CATSDPTSSGQPYGYTF
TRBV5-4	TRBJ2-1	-	CASSLDSYNEQFF
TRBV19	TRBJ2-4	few	CASSRDRGQNIQYF
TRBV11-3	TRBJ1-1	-	CASSPGTANTEAFF
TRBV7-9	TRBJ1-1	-	CASSQGQHGGMNTEAFF
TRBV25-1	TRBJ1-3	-	CASSVNSPKFTIYF
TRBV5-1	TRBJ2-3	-	CASSFRTPHTDTQYF
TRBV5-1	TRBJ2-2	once	CASSRTTIEDTGELFF
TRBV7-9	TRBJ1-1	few	CASSLDRQGASDTEAFF
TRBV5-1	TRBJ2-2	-	CASSLQGPEITGELFF
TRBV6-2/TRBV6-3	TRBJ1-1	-	CASSYPIDRAWDTEAFF
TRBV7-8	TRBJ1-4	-	CASSPSRTNEKLFF
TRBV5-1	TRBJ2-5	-	CASGRSSSGGYQETQYF
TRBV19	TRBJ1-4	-	CASSPRQGGGEKLFF
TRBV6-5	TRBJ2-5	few	CASRPGNGLETQYF
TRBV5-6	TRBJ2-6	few	CASSLAGDPFSGANVLTF
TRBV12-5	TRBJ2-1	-	CASATIRTSGGDEQFF
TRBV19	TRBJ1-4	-	CASSIGQGDNEKLFF
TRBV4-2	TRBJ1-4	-	CASSPLSLGVEEKLFF
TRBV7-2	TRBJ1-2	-	CASSLRLQGHNGYTF
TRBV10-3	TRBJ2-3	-	CAISTGPGLAGSTDTQYF
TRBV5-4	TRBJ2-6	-	CASSLEGHLSGANVLTF
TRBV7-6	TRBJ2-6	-	CASGTGGSGANVLTF
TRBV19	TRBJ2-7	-	CASSIDAGQGREQYF
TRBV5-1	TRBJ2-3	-	CASKGGGDTDTQYF
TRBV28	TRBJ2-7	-	CAAWAGRDAYEQYF
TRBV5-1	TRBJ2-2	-	CASSPPEQGRELFF
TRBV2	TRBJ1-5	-	CASTGQGNQPQHF
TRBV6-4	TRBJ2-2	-	CASRTGIEDTGELFF
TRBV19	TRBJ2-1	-	CASSEGAGGREQFF
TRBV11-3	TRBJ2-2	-	CASSLDSGNTGELFF
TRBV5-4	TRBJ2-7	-	CASSLARTYEQYF
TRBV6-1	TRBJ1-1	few	CASSENTGFYTEAFF
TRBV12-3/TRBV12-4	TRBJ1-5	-	CASSLVENQPQHF
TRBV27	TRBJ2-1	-	CASVSGLADNEQFF
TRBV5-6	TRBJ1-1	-	CASSLASGFEAFF
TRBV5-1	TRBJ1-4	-	CASSLSGTEDEKLFF
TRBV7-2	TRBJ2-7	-	CASSSPAAGGYYEQYF
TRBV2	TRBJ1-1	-	CASKVGLNTEAFF
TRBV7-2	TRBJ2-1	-	CASSRTGYNEQFF
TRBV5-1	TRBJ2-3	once	CASSLSGGDTDTQYF